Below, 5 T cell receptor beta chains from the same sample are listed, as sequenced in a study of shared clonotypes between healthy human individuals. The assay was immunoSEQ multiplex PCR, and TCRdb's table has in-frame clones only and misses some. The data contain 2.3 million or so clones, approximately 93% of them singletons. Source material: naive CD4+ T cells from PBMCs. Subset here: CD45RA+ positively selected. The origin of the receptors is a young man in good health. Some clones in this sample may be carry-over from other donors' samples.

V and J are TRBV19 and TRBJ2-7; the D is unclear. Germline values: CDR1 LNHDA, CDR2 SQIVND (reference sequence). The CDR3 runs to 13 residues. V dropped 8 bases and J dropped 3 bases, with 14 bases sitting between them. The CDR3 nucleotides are TGTGCCAGTCGTGAAGGGCTCTACTACGAGCAGTACTTC. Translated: CASREGLYYEQYF.

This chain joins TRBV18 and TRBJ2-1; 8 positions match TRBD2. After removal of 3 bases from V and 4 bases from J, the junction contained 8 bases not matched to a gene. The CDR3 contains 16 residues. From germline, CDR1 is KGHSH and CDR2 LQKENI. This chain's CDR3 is CASSPVKSGGYNEQFF. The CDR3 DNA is TGTGCCAGCTCACCGGTGAAGAGCGGGGGTTACAATGAGCAGTTCTTC.

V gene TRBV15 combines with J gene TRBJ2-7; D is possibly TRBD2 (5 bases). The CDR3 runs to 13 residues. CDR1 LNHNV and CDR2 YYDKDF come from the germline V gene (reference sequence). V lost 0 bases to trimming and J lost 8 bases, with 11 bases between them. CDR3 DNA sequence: TGTGCCACCAGCAGAGAACCCCCTAGCCAGCAGTACTTC. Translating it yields CATSREPPSQQYF.

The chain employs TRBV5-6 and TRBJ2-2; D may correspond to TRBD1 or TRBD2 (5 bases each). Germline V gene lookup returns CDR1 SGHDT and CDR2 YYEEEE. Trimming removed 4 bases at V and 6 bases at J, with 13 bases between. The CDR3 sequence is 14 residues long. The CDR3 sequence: CASSTGTAPGELFF. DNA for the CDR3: TGTGCCAGCAGCACCGGGACCGCACCCGGGGAGCTGTTTTTT.

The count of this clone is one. In nucleotides, the CDR3 is TGTGCCAGCAGTTCCCTTGTCGCTAGCGGGATAGACAATGAGCAGTTCTTC. Translating gives CASSSLVASGIDNEQFF. The rearrangement uses TRBV28 and TRBJ2-1, with TRBD2 matching 9 bases. Trimming removed 4 bases from V and 5 bases from J; junction bases left unmatched: 12. Germline V gives CDR1 MDHEN, CDR2 SYDVKM. This CDR3 is 17 amino acids long.